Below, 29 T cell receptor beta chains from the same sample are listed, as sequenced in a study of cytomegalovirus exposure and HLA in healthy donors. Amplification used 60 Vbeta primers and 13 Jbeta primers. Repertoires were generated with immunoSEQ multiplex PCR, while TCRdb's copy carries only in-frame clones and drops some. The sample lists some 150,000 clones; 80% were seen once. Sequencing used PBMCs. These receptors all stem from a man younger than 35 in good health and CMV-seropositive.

The CDR3 nucleotides are TGTGCCAGCATTCGCGGTTCGGACACCGGGGAGCTGTTTTTT. It specifies CASIRGSDTGELFF. The chain joins TRBV6-1 to TRBJ2-2; D is uncertain. V lost 7 bases to trimming and J lost 3 bases, with 12 bases between them. The CDR3 is 14 residues long. Germline V gives CDR1 MNHNS, CDR2 SASEGT.

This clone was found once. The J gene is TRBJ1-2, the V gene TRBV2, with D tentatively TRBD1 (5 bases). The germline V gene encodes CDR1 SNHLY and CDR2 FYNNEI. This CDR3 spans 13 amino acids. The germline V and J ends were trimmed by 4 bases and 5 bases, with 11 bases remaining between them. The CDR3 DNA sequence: TGTGCCAGCAGTGTCGCAGGGCCGTATGGCTACACCTTC. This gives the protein CASSVAGPYGYTF.

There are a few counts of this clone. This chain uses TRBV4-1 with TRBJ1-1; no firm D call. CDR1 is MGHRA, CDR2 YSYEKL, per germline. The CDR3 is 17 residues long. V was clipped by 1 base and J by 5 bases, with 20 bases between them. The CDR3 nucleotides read TGCGCCAGCAGCCAAGTAGATTTGGGGTTTCGGAGGACTGAAGCTTTCTTT. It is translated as CASSQVDLGFRRTEAFF.

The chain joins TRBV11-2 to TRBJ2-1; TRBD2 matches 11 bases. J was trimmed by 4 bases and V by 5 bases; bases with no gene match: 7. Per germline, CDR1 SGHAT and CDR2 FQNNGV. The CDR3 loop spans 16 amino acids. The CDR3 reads CASSVGSSGGYNEQFF. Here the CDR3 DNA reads TGTGCCAGCAGCGTAGGGTCTAGCGGGGGGTACAATGAGCAGTTCTTC.

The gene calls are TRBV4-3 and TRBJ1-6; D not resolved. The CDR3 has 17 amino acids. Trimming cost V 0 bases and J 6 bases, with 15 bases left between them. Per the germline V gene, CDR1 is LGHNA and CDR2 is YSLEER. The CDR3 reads CASSQDLANSPNSPLHF. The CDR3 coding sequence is TGCGCCAGCAGCCAAGATTTAGCAAATTCCCCTAATTCACCCCTCCACTTT.

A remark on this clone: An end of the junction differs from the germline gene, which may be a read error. The CDR3 region has the DNA TGTTCCAGCAGCTTACCGGGACAGGGGGCTTCACCCCTCCACTTT. Translating it yields CSSSLPGQGASPLHF. V is TRBV7-9 and J is TRBJ1-6, with 12 bases fitting TRBD1. The CDR3 has 15 amino acids. Germline CDR1 reads SEHNR; CDR2 reads FQNEAQ (reference sequence).

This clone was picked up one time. The CDR3 loop reads CASLLAGGPSEQFF. The DNA for the CDR3 is TGTGCCAGCCTTTTAGCGGGAGGGCCAAGTGAGCAGTTCTTC. The rearrangement joins TRBV6-1 to TRBJ2-1, with 11 bases lining up with TRBD2. The germline V gene has CDR1 MNHNS and CDR2 SASEGT. Trimming removed 8 bases from V and 9 bases from J; junction bases left unmatched: 9. CDR3 length equals 14 residues.

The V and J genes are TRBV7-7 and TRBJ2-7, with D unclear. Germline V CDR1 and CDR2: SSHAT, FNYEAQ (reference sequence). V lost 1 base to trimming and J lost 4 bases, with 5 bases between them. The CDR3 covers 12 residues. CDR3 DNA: TGTGCCAGCAGCTTAGATCTTTACGAGCAGTACTTC. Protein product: CASSLDLYEQYF.

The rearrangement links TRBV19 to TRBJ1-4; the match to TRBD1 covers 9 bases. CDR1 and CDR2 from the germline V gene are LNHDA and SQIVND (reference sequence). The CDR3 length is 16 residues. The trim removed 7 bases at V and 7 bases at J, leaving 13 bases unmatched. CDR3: CASNHRGRGVAEKLFF. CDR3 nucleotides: TGTGCCAGTAACCACAGGGGGCGCGGTGTTGCTGAAAAACTGTTTTTT.

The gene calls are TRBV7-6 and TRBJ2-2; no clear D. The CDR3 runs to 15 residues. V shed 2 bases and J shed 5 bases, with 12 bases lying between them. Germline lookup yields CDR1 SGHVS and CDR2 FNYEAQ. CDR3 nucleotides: TGTGCCAGCAGCTTACCGCCAGGTCGGACCGGGGAGCTGTTTTTT. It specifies CASSLPPGRTGELFF. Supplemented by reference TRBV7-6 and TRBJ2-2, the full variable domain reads GAGVSQSPRYKVTKRGQDVALRCDPISGHVSLYWYRQALGQGPEFLTYFNYEAQQDKSGLPNDRFSAERPEGSISTLTIQRTEQRDSAMYRCASSLPPGRTGELFFGEGSRLTVL.

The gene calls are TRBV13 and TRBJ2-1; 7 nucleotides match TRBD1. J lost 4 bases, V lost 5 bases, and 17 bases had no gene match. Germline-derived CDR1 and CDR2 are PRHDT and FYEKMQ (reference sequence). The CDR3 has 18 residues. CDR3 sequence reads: CASSPTGVPAIHYNEQFF. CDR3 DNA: TGTGCCAGCAGCCCTACAGGGGTCCCTGCTATCCATTACAATGAGCAGTTCTTC.

CDR3 residues: CASSEATGGHYGYTF. CDR3 bases: TGTGCCAGCAGTGAAGCGACAGGGGGCCACTATGGCTACACCTTC. The chain links TRBV6-1 to TRBJ1-2; 10 nucleotides line up with TRBD1. CDR1 is MNHNS and CDR2 is SASEGT in the germline V gene. The CDR3 has 15 amino acids. Germline trimming cut 0 bases from V and 3 bases from J; bases unmatched to any gene: 1.

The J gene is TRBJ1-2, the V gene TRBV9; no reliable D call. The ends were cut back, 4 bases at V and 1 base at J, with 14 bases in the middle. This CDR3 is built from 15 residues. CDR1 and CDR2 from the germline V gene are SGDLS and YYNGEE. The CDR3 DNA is TGTGCCAGCAGCTCACAAACGCGGGTTAACTATGGCTACACCTTC. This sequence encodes CASSSQTRVNYGYTF. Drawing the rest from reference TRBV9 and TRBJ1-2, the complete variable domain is DSGVTQTPKHLITATGQRVTLRCSPRSGDLSVYWYQQSLDQGLQFLIQYYNGEERAKGNILERFSAQQFPDLHSELNLSSLELGDSALYFCASSSQTRVNYGYTFGSGTRLTVV.

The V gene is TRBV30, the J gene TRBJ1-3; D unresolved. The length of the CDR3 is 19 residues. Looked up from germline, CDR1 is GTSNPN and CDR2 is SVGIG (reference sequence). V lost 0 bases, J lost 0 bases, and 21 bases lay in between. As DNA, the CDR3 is TGTGCCTGGAGTGTACGGAGGTTCCTCGGACCAAACTCTGGAAACACCATATATTTT. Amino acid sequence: CAWSVRRFLGPNSGNTIYF.

The DNA for the CDR3 is TGTGCCAGCAGCGTGGGGGGGTCAGATACGCAGTATTTT. Its translation: CASSVGGSDTQYF. V is TRBV13 and J is TRBJ2-3; 7 nucleotides align to TRBD2. Germline lookup yields CDR1 PRHDT and CDR2 FYEKMQ (reference sequence). The CDR3 runs to 13 residues. V lost 5 bases and J lost 4; bases outside the gene matches: 3.

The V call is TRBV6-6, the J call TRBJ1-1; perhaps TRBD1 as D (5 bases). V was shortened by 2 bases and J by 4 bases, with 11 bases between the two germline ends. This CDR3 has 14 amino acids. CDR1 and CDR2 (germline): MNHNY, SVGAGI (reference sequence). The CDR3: CASSYGALGTEAFF. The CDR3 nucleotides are TGTGCCAGCAGTTACGGGGCTTTGGGCACTGAAGCTTTCTTT.

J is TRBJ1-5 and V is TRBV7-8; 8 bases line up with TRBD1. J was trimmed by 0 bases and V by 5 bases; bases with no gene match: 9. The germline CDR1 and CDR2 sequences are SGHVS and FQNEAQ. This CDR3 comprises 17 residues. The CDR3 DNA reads TGTGCCAGCAGCCCTTCCGTCAGGGGGCCTAGCAATCAGCCCCAGCATTTT. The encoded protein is CASSPSVRGPSNQPQHF.

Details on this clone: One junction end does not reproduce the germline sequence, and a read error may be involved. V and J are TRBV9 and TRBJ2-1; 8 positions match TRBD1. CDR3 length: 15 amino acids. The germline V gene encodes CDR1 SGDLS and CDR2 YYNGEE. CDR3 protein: CASSPDRASSNEQFF. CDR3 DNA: TGTGCCAGCAGCCCGGACAGGGCTTCCTCCAATGAGCAGTTCTTC.

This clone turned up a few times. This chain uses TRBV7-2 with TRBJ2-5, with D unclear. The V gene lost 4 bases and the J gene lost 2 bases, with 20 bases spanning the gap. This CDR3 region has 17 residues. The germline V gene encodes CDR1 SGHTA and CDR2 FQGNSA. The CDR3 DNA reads TGTGCCAGCAGCTCCACCTCGGTGGTCTATACGCAAGAGACCCAGTACTTC. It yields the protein CASSSTSVVYTQETQYF.

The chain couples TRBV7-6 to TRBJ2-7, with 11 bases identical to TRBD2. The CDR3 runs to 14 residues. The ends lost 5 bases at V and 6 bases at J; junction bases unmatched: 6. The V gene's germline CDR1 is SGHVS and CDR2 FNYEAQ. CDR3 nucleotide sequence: TGTGCCAGCAGCCTACTAGCGGGAGAAGGCGAGCAGTACTTC. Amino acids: CASSLLAGEGEQYF.

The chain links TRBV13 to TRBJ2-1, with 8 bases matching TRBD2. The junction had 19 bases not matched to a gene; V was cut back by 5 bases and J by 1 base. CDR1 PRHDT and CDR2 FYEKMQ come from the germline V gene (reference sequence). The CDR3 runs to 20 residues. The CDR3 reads CASSGQGAGAVSESYNEQFF. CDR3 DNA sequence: TGTGCCAGCAGCGGTCAAGGAGCGGGGGCGGTATCCGAGTCCTACAATGAGCAGTTCTTC.

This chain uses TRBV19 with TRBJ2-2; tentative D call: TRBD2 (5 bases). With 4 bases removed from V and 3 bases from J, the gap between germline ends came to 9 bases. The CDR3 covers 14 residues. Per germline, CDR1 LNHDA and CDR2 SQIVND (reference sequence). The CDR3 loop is CASSTRDYTGELFF. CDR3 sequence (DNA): TGTGCCAGTAGTACCCGGGATTACACCGGGGAGCTGTTTTTT.

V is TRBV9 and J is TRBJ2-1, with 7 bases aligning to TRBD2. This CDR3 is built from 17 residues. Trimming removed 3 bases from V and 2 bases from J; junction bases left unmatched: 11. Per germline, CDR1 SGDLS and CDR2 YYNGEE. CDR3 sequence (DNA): TGTGCCAGCAGCGAAAGAGCTAGCGGTGGGGCCTACAATGAGCAGTTCTTC. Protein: CASSERASGGAYNEQFF.

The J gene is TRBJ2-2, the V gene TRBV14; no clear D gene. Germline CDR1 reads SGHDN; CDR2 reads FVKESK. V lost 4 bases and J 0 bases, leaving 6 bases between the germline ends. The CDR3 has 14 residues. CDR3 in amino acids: CASSPGSNTGELFF. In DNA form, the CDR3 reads TGTGCCAGCAGCCCCGGGTCGAACACCGGGGAGCTGTTTTTT.

The CDR3 is CASNPSTGRSSYNEQFF. The DNA for the CDR3 is TGTGCCAGCAACCCCTCCACTGGCCGGAGCTCCTACAATGAGCAGTTCTTC. This chain links TRBV9 with TRBJ2-1; D unclear. V was pared by 6 bases and J by 0 bases, with 19 bases between. The CDR3 totals 17 residues. The germline CDR1 and CDR2 sequences are SGDLS and YYNGEE.

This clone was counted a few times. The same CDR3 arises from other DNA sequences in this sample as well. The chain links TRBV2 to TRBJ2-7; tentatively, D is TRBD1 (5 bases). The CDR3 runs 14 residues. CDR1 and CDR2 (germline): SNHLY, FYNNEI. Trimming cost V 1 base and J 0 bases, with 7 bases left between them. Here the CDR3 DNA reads TGTGCCAGCAGTGAAGACAGGAGCTCCTACGAGCAGTACTTC. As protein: CASSEDRSSYEQYF.

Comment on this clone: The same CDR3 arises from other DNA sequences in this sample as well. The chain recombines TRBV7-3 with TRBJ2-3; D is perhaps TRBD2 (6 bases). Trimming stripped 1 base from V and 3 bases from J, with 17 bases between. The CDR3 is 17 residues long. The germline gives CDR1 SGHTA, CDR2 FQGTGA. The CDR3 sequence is CASSLIGGRGGTDTQYF. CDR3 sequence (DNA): TGTGCCAGCAGCTTAATCGGGGGACGCGGCGGGACAGATACGCAGTATTTT.

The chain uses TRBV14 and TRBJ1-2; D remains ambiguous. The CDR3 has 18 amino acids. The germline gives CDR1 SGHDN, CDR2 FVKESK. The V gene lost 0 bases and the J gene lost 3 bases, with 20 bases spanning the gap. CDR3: CASSQEVRRDVSDYGYTF. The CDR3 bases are TGTGCCAGCAGCCAAGAAGTCCGACGGGATGTAAGTGACTATGGCTACACCTTC. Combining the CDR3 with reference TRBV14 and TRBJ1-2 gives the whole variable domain EAGVTQFPSHSVIEKGQTVTLRCDPISGHDNLYWYRRVMGKEIKFLLHFVKESKQDESGMPNNRFLAERTGGTYSTLKVQPAELEDSGVYFCASSQEVRRDVSDYGYTFGSGTRLTVV.

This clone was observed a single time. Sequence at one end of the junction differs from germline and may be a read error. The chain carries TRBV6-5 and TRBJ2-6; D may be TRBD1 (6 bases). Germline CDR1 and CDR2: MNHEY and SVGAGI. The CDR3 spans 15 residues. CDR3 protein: CASRKGVSGANGLTF. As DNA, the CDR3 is TGTGCCAGCAGGAAGGGGGTATCTGGGGCCAACGGCCTGACTTTC.